The 12 T cell receptor beta chains in this list originate from one sample, sequenced in a study of T-cell reconstitution after alpha-beta-depleted transplantation in children. Construction of the TCRbeta library involved unique molecular identifiers. TCRdb reprocessed the PCR reads with MiXCR, giving one entry per CDR3 protein. The sample holds approximately 250,000 distinct CDR3 sequences; 9.7% are singletons and the top ten take approximately 5%. This material consisted of PBMCs from the stem cell graft donor, taken from the stem cell graft. The receptors shown here come from a human donor who donated a stem cell graft to a child with SCID.

This clonotype was observed many times. The chain recombines TRBV28 with TRBJ2-3, with D possibly TRBD2 on 6 matching bases. Trimming pared 8 bases from V and 3 bases from J, leaving 18 bases between. The germline gives CDR1 MDHEN, CDR2 SYDVKM. The CDR3 consists of 15 residues. The CDR3 loop is CASGALGRETDTQYF. CDR3 bases: TGTGCCAGCGGAGCCCTCGGACGGGAGACAGATACGCAGTATTTT.

This clonotype was counted ten times or more. The CDR3 nucleotides are TGTGCCATCAGTGAGTTAATAGCGGCCTCCTACAATGAGCAGTTCTTC. Its translation is CAISELIAASYNEQFF. The chain couples TRBV10-3 to TRBJ2-1, with a possible D match to TRBD2 (6 bases). V was trimmed by 1 base and J by 0 bases, leaving 10 bases between them. The CDR3 loop spans 16 amino acids. Germline-derived CDR1 and CDR2 are ENHRY and SYGVKD.

This clonotype was counted many times. DNA for the CDR3: TGTGCCAGCAGCTTAGGAGCCCGACAGGGGAGTCAAGAGACCCAGTACTTC. It encodes CASSLGARQGSQETQYF. V gene TRBV7-8 combines with J gene TRBJ2-5; 8 nucleotides align to TRBD1. Per the germline V gene, CDR1 is SGHVS and CDR2 is FQNEAQ. The CDR3 loop spans 17 amino acids. The junction had 9 bases not matched to a gene; V was cut back by 1 base and J by 2 bases.

To note about this clonotype: This may be a read error, as it is one base from a much larger clone. The V call is TRBV5-1, the J call TRBJ2-7; D is uncertain. In germline, CDR1 is SGHRS, CDR2 YFSETQ. The CDR3 loop spans 12 amino acids. V lost 5 bases to trimming and J lost 0 bases, with 6 bases between them. The CDR3 DNA follows: TGCGCCAGCAGACGCTGCTCCTACGAGCAGTACTTC. This gives the protein CASRRCSYEQYF.

This clonotype was picked up many times. This chain joins TRBV6-5 and TRBJ2-3; unclear D gene. V gave up 5 bases and J gave up 1 base, with 10 bases separating them. Germline V gene sequence: CDR1 MNHEY, CDR2 SVGAGI. This CDR3 region has 14 residues. The CDR3 coding sequence is TGTGCCAGCAGTCTCGAGCGTCGCACAGATACGCAGTATTTT. Protein: CASSLERRTDTQYF.

This clonotype was observed many times. The rearrangement joins TRBV15 to TRBJ1-4; 8 bases map to TRBD1. J was trimmed by 7 bases and V by 3 bases; bases with no gene match: 4. Germline-derived CDR1 and CDR2 are LNHNV and YYDKDF (reference sequence). This CDR3 is built from 14 residues. The CDR3: CATSSRTGFEKLFF. CDR3 DNA: TGTGCCACCAGCAGTAGGACAGGGTTTGAAAAACTGTTTTTT.

This clonotype has a handful of counts. V and J are TRBV7-3 and TRBJ2-3; 8 bases align to TRBD1. With V trimmed by 2 bases and J by 1 base, 5 bases remained unmatched. The germline CDR1 and CDR2 sequences are SGHTA and FQGTGA. CDR3 length equals 16 residues. CDR3 loop: CASSLGQGPGTDTQYF. Here the CDR3 DNA reads TGTGCCAGCAGCTTAGGACAGGGACCAGGCACAGATACGCAGTATTTT.

This clonotype was found many times. The V call is TRBV9, the J call TRBJ1-1, with D possibly being TRBD1 (5 bases). The CDR3 consists of 13 residues. The V gene's germline CDR1 is SGDLS and CDR2 YYNGEE. Trimming shortened V by 3 bases and J by 2 bases, and 8 bases separated the two germline ends. CDR3 DNA sequence: TGTGCCAGCAGCGGGGGGGGTAACACTGAAGCTTTCTTT. Protein product: CASSGGGNTEAFF. The variable domain in full, completed from reference TRBV9 and TRBJ1-1, reads DSGVTQTPKHLITATGQRVTLRCSPRSGDLSVYWYQQSLDQGLQFLIQYYNGEERAKGNILERFSAQQFPDLHSELNLSSLELGDSALYFCASSGGGNTEAFFGQGTRLTVV.

Points on this clonotype: A much larger clone differs by one base, so this may be a read error. V gene TRBV6-2 or TRBV6-3 combines with J gene TRBJ2-5; TRBD1 agrees at 10 bases. The CDR3 covers 16 residues. V trimming: 5 bases; J trimming: 2 bases; junction bases outside the gene matches: 8. Germline CDR1 reads MNHEY; CDR2 reads SVGEGT. The CDR3: CASSPRDRGRQETQYF. CDR3 bases: TGTGCCAGCAGTCCAAGGGACAGGGGTAGACAAGAGACCCAGTACTTC.

This clonotype came up many times. The gene calls are TRBV20-1 and TRBJ1-1; 10 bases match TRBD1. This CDR3 region has 17 residues. With 5 bases clipped from V and 1 base from J, the junction kept 13 bases outside the gene matches. The germline gives CDR1 DFQATT, CDR2 SNEGSKA (reference sequence). This CDR3 reads CSAGRDRGVLGNTEAFF. CDR3 nucleotides: TGCAGTGCTGGACGGGACAGGGGTGTTTTGGGGAACACTGAAGCTTTCTTT.

This clonotype has a count of ten or more. The missing conserved phenylalanine or tryptophan at the end of this CDR3 makes a read error likely. V is TRBV28 and J is TRBJ2-7; D is possibly TRBD2 (7 bases). The V gene lost 4 bases and the J gene lost 0 bases, with 13 bases spanning the gap. From germline, CDR1 is MDHEN and CDR2 SYDVKM. The CDR3 spans 15 residues. As DNA, the CDR3 is TGTGCCAGCAGTTCGCCCGGGGGGCGCTCCTACGAGCAGTACCTC. This sequence encodes CASSSPGGRSYEQYL.

The chain joins TRBV7-3 to TRBJ2-5; 8 positions agree with TRBD1. V lost 4 bases to trimming and J lost 2 bases; unmatched junction nucleotides: 9. This CDR3 comprises 16 residues. Germline values: CDR1 SGHTA, CDR2 FQGTGA. CDR3 bases: TGTGCCAGCAGCTCGCAGGGGGCGCGGGGTCAAGAGACCCAGTACTTC. Its protein is CASSSQGARGQETQYF. Full variable domain (outside the CDR3, taken from reference TRBV7-3 and TRBJ2-5): GAGVSQTPSNKVTEKGKYVELRCDPISGHTALYWYRQSLGQGPEFLIYFQGTGAADDSGLPNDRFFAVRPEGSVSTLKIQRTERGDSAVYLCASSSQGARGQETQYFGPGTRLLVL.